This is a list of T cell receptor beta chains from one sample in a study of T-cell memory formation after mild COVID-19. MiXCR was run by TCRdb on the 5' RACE reads, yielding one entry per CDR3 protein. The sample contains roughly 300,000 distinct CDR3 sequences, roughly 8% of which appear only once. The sequenced sample was PBMCs or a T cell subset sorted from them (not recorded which). The receptors derive from a man aged 18 to 29 who had mild COVID-19 (a few samples of this study predate the infection). Cell type and time point are not known. Both conserved end residues are part of each CDR3. The order of the fields is CDR3 protein, V gene, clone size. A row's size may be missing; if present it is once, few, many or a size class.

CDR3: CASSLAQGSSFTDTQYF
V: TRBV11-2
size: many

CDR3: CASSPSGDQPQHF
V: TRBV18
size: few

CDR3: CASIAASYNEQFF
V: TRBV11-2
size: few

CDR3: CASSQRLGVEGNQPQHF
V: TRBV3-1
size: few

CDR3: CATQQRNQPQHF
V: TRBV24-1
size: few

CDR3: CASSRTGGSGELFF
V: TRBV5-4
size: many

CDR3: CASSLITNTEAFF
V: TRBV7-9
size: NA

CDR3: CASSFDPGQGYQPQHF
V: TRBV7-9
size: NA

CDR3: CASSYSPADGASGYTF
V: TRBV6-5
size: NA

CDR3: CASSDQRGLYNEQFF
V: TRBV2
size: few

CDR3: CASSNEQGIGYGYTF
V: TRBV28
size: few

CDR3: CASSPTRSSYEQYF
V: TRBV7-2
size: few

CDR3: CASSATGINYGYTF
V: TRBV7-2
size: many

CDR3: CASSYPGHSGRLEAFF
V: TRBV6-2/TRBV6-3
size: NA

CDR3: CASSFGTATGELFF
V: TRBV7-9
size: many

CDR3: CASSQGMASYNEQFF
V: TRBV4-3
size: few

CDR3: CSARAAGNRGELFF
V: TRBV20-1
size: NA

CDR3: CASSLYTGGYTF
V: TRBV5-4
size: NA

CDR3: CASSYSIREAFF
V: TRBV6-2/TRBV6-3
size: NA

CDR3: CASSSFTGGSKNIQYF
V: TRBV7-8
size: few

CDR3: CASSPPGLRDYEQYF
V: TRBV7-9
size: many

CDR3: CSVAGAGPTNEKLFF
V: TRBV29-1
size: NA

CDR3: CASRPTGGINQPQHF
V: TRBV12-3/TRBV12-4
size: NA

CDR3: CASSRQGANYGYTF
V: TRBV6-6
size: many

CDR3: CATSRDRTETQYF
V: TRBV15
size: many

CDR3: CASSFQGKGTEAFF
V: TRBV7-2
size: many

CDR3: CATSSRLDITGELFF
V: TRBV15
size: many

CDR3: CASSQDSQTPYGYTF
V: TRBV3-1
size: few

CDR3: CASSFTGHGYTF
V: TRBV5-1
size: NA

CDR3: CASSPLRDYLGNEQFF
V: TRBV7-8
size: NA

CDR3: CASSPGLAGVGELFF
V: TRBV5-4
size: few

CDR3: CASSKGLEAFF
V: TRBV21-1
size: few

CDR3: CASSIQGGGTDTQYF
V: TRBV7-2
size: many